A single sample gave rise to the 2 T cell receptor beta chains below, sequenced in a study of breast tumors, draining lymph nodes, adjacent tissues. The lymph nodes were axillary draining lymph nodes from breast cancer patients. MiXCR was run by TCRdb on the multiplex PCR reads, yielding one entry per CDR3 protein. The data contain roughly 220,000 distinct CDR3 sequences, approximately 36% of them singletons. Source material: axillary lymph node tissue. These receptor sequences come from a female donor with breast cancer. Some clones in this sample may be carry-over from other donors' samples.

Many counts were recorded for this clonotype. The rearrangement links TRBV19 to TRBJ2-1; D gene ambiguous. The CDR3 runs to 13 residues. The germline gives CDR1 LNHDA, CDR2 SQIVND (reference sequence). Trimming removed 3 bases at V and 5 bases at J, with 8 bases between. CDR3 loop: CASSMIRNNEQFF. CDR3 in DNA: TGTGCCAGTAGTATGATAAGGAACAATGAGCAGTTCTTC.

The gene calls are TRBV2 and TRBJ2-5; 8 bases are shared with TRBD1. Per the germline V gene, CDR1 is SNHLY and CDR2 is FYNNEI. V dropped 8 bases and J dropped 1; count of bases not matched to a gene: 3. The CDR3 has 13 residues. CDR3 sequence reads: CASFDRGQETQYF. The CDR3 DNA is TGTGCCAGCTTCGACAGGGGCCAAGAGACCCAGTACTTC.